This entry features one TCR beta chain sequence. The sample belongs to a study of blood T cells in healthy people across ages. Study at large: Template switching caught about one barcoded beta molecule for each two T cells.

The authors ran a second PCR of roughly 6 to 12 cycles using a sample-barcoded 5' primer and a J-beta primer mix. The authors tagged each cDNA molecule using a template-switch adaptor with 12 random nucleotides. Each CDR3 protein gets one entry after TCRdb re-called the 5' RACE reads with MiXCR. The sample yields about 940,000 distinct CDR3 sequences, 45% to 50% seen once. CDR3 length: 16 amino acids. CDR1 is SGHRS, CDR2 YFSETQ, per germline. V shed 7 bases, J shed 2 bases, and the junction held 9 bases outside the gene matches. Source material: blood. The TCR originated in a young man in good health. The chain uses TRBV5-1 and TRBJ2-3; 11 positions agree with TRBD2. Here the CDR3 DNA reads TGCGCCAGCGGCCCCGGGACTAGCGGAACCACAGATACGCAGTATTTT. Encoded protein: CASGPGTSGTTDTQYF.